Below, 9 T cell receptor beta chains from the same sample are listed, as sequenced in a study of CD4 T cells in relation to SARS-CoV-2 and coronaviruses. This table comes from immunoSEQ multiplex PCR, and its TCRdb copy is limited to in-frame clones, with some not included. The repertoire holds roughly 23,000 clones, with 60% to 80% as singletons. Which antigens these TCRs recognize remains unknown. Unexposed donor CD4+ T cells date from 2011-2018, before the COVID-19 pandemic. CD4+ T cells were isolated from the cells after 10 days of culture. The sample consisted of CD4+ T cells from PBMCs, cultured in vitro. The origin of the receptors is a human donor in good health.

The rearrangement joins TRBV4-1 to TRBJ1-4, with 7 positions matching TRBD1. V was clipped by 0 bases and J by 8 bases; unmatched bases: 9. CDR1 is MGHRA and CDR2 is YSYEKL in the germline V gene. The CDR3 consists of 16 residues. The CDR3 DNA follows: TGCGCCAGCAGCCAAGATAATCAGGGGGGGAGGGAAAAACTGTTTTTT. Its translation: CASSQDNQGGREKLFF.

This chain uses TRBV5-6 with TRBJ1-5, with TRBD1 identical over 8 bases. The CDR3 sequence is 17 residues long. Germline V lookup: CDR1 SGHDT, CDR2 YYEEEE. V was pared by 4 bases and J by 6 bases, with 15 bases of the junction left unmatched. CDR3 DNA: TGTGCCAGCAGCCTTGGACAGGGTCAACGTAGGGGTCAGCCCCAGCATTTT. Its protein product is CASSLGQGQRRGQPQHF.

This clone was found a few times. J is TRBJ2-2 and V is TRBV15; 8 bases map to TRBD1. There are 17 residues in the CDR3. Trimming at V came to 5 bases and at J to 0 bases, leaving 8 bases not matched to a gene. Germline values: CDR1 LNHNV, CDR2 YYDKDF (reference sequence). In DNA form, the CDR3 reads TGTGCCACCAGCCCCTCCGCACAGGGGGCGAACACCGGGGAGCTGTTTTTT. Residues: CATSPSAQGANTGELFF.

CDR3 DNA sequence: TGTGCCAGCAGCCAAGGGCGGGAGCTGGCTAGCACAGATACGCAGTATTTT. This translates into CASSQGRELASTDTQYF. V usage is TRBV4-2 and J usage is TRBJ2-3, with 7 bases aligning to TRBD2. Unmatched junction bases numbered 7, after V lost 1 base and J lost 0 bases. There are 17 residues in the CDR3. Germline CDR1 reads LGHNA; CDR2 reads YNFKEQ.

CDR3 sequence reads: CATSADFGGGSDTQYF. CDR3 in DNA: TGTGCCACCAGTGCCGACTTCGGGGGAGGGTCAGATACGCAGTATTTT. V gene TRBV24-1 combines with J gene TRBJ2-3; TRBD2 aligns across 7 bases. This CDR3 has 16 residues. V shed 5 bases, J shed 4 bases, and the junction held 11 bases outside the gene matches. CDR1 is KGHDR and CDR2 is SFDVKD in the germline V gene.

This chain uses TRBV20-1 with TRBJ1-2; the D is unclear. This CDR3 has 11 residues. Germline V gene data show CDR1 as DFQATT and CDR2 as SNEGSKA (reference sequence). V was trimmed by 2 bases and J by 6 bases, leaving 7 bases between them. CDR3 nucleotides: TGCAGTGCTAGAAGGTTGGATGGCTACACCTTC. Translated, it gives CSARRLDGYTF.

This CDR3 reads CASSFSGTLNEKLFF. The CDR3 region has the DNA TGTGCCAGCAGTTTTTCCGGGACACTTAATGAAAAACTGTTTTTT. The rearrangement joins TRBV28 to TRBJ1-4, with TRBD1 as a possible D gene (6 bases). Between the trimmed V and J ends, which lost 3 bases and 4 bases, there was a span of 12 bases. Germline V gene lookup returns CDR1 MDHEN and CDR2 SYDVKM. This CDR3 comprises 15 residues. Combining the CDR3 with reference TRBV28 and TRBJ1-4 gives the whole variable domain DVKVTQSSRYLVKRTGEKVFLECVQDMDHENMFWYRQDPGLGLRLIYFSYDVKMKEKGDIPEGYSVSREKKERFSLILESASTNQTSMYLCASSFSGTLNEKLFFGSGTQLSVL.

V usage is TRBV28 and J usage is TRBJ2-1; D perhaps matches TRBD1 (5 bases). The CDR3 contains 12 residues. Per the germline V gene, CDR1 is MDHEN and CDR2 is SYDVKM. The DNA of the CDR3 is TGTACAATTTTAGGGGCCCTCGGTGAGCAGTTCTTC. Amino acid sequence: CTILGALGEQFF.

This clone was counted a few times. The gene calls are TRBV10-3 and TRBJ1-3; 9 nucleotides match TRBD1. CDR1 is ENHRY and CDR2 is SYGVKD in the germline V gene. The CDR3 length is 16 residues. The J segment lost 3 bases and the V segment lost 10 bases, leaving 13 bases of the junction unmatched. The CDR3 sequence: CASRPGQGLFGNTIYF. DNA of the CDR3: TGTGCCAGCAGGCCGGGACAGGGCTTATTTGGAAACACCATATATTTT.